These 30 T cell receptor beta chains originate from one sample sequenced in a study of blood T cell repertoires in COVID-19. The protocol was immunoSEQ multiplex PCR, while the TCRdb copy is restricted to in-frame clones and leaves out a portion. The table lists approximately 110,000 clones, 85% to 90% of them singletons, with 1.1% in the top ten. The specimen sequenced was peripheral blood. Receptors were obtained from a human donor in a cohort sampled during active COVID-19.

The V call is TRBV3-1 (or the pseudogene TRBV3-2), the J call TRBJ1-1; unclear D gene. The germline V gene has CDR1 LGHDT and CDR2 YNNKEL (reference sequence). The V and J ends lost 1 base and 5 bases respectively, with 14 bases between them. The CDR3 length is 15 residues. CDR3 coding DNA: TGTGCCAGCAGCCAAGGGGGTCCGGGGAGTACTGAAGCTTTCTTT. Translating it yields CASSQGGPGSTEAFF.

The rearrangement links TRBV19 to TRBJ1-1; 9 nucleotides match TRBD1. Germline values: CDR1 LNHDA, CDR2 SQIVND (reference sequence). The CDR3 covers 14 residues. V lost 3 bases to trimming and J lost 4 bases; unmatched junction nucleotides: 3. The CDR3 sequence: CASSIRQGGTEAFF. The CDR3 region has the DNA TGTGCCAGTAGTATCCGACAGGGGGGCACTGAAGCTTTCTTT.

CDR3 residues: CASSDRGESGELFF. The CDR3 nucleotides read TGTGCCAGCAGTGACAGGGGGGAGAGCGGGGAGCTGTTTTTT. The gene calls are TRBV25-1 and TRBJ2-2; a weak D match, TRBD1 (7 bases). The V gene lost 3 bases and the J gene lost 7 bases, with 12 bases spanning the gap. CDR1 MGHDK and CDR2 SYGVNS come from the germline V gene. The CDR3 spans 14 residues. The full variable domain, rest sourced from reference TRBV25-1 and TRBJ2-2, is EADIYQTPRYLVIGTGKKITLECSQTMGHDKMYWYQQDPGMELHLIHYSYGVNSTEKGDLSSESTVSRIRTEHFPLTLESARPSHTSQYLCASSDRGESGELFFGEGSRLTVL.

The J gene is TRBJ2-3, the V gene TRBV7-6; D possibly corresponds to TRBD1 (5 bases). CDR1 SGHVS and CDR2 FNYEAQ come from the germline V gene. V was trimmed by 4 bases and J by 0 bases, leaving 14 bases between them. The CDR3 spans 16 residues. The CDR3 sequence is CASSSLQDSSTDTQYF. In nucleotides, the CDR3 is TGTGCCAGCAGCTCACTACAGGATTCTAGCACAGATACGCAGTATTTT.

The chain uses TRBV4-1 and TRBJ1-5, with D tentatively TRBD1 (5 bases). The V end was cut by 1 base, the J end by 6 bases, with 10 bases between. CDR1 is MGHRA, CDR2 YSYEKL, per germline. The CDR3 has 14 residues. The CDR3 protein is CASSQGDGGQPQHF. The DNA for the CDR3 is TGCGCCAGCAGCCAAGGGGACGGGGGTCAGCCCCAGCATTTT.

This sequence joins TRBV28 and TRBJ2-3; 8 nucleotides line up with TRBD1. This CDR3 spans 15 amino acids. V lost 6 bases and J lost 1; bases outside the gene matches: 6. Looked up from germline, CDR1 is MDHEN and CDR2 is SYDVKM. CDR3: CASSQRTGRTDTQYF. The CDR3 DNA reads as TGTGCCAGCAGCCAACGGACAGGGCGCACAGATACGCAGTATTTT.

J is TRBJ1-6 and V is TRBV20-1, with D perhaps matching TRBD1 (5 bases). Germline V gene lookup returns CDR1 DFQATT and CDR2 SNEGSKA (reference sequence). The V and J ends lost 6 bases and 4 bases respectively, with 22 bases between them. The CDR3 loop spans 17 amino acids. DNA for the CDR3: TGCAGTGCGAGTGGGCCAGGGAAGGCCGTTTATAATTCACCCCTCCACTTT. It encodes CSASGPGKAVYNSPLHF.

V is TRBV7-8 and J is TRBJ1-2; possibly TRBD1 for D (6 bases). The CDR3 sequence is 16 residues long. Trimming pared 2 bases from V and 6 bases from J, leaving 19 bases between. Germline loops: CDR1 SGHVS, CDR2 FQNEAQ. Here the CDR3 reads CASSLPSRGGWDGYTF. CDR3 bases: TGTGCCAGCAGCTTACCATCCAGAGGGGGTTGGGATGGCTACACCTTC.

The chain carries TRBV7-2 and TRBJ2-3; 14 bases fit TRBD2. This CDR3 spans 18 amino acids. Looked up from germline, CDR1 is SGHTA and CDR2 is FQGNSA. With V trimmed by 5 bases and J by 0 bases, 7 bases remained unmatched. The CDR3 bases are TGTGCCAGCAGCCCGGGACTAGCGGGGGCCCCCAGCACAGATACGCAGTATTTT. This encodes CASSPGLAGAPSTDTQYF.

The chain links TRBV28 to TRBJ1-5; weak D call: TRBD1 (6 bases). V was clipped by 1 base and J by 0 bases, with 13 bases between them. The CDR3 extends over 17 amino acids. Germline V gives CDR1 MDHEN, CDR2 SYDVKM. The CDR3 sequence is CASSLSGGAYSNQPQHF. In nucleotides, the CDR3 is TGTGCCAGCAGTTTATCGGGGGGGGCGTATAGCAATCAGCCCCAGCATTTT.

The chain carries TRBV6-5 and TRBJ1-6, with a possible D match to TRBD1 (6 bases). Germline loops: CDR1 MNHEY, CDR2 SVGAGI. The CDR3 contains 12 residues. V shed 8 bases and J shed 10 bases, with 12 bases lying between them. CDR3 sequence (DNA): TGTGCCAGCTGGGGGGGGGCCTCACCCCTCCACTTT. The encoded protein is CASWGGASPLHF.

CDR3 sequence (DNA): TGTGCCAGCAGTTACCAAAGACAGGGTGTTTACAATGAGCAGTTCTTC. Its translation is CASSYQRQGVYNEQFF. The chain joins TRBV6-6 to TRBJ2-1; TRBD1 agrees at 7 bases. V shed 2 bases, J shed 4 bases, and the junction held 8 bases outside the gene matches. From germline, CDR1 is MNHNY and CDR2 SVGAGI (reference sequence). The CDR3 spans 16 residues.

This clone was counted a single time. The rearrangement joins TRBV7-9 to TRBJ2-7; no clear D. The CDR3 length is 12 residues. Germline values: CDR1 SEHNR, CDR2 FQNEAQ (reference sequence). Between the trimmed V and J ends, which lost 6 bases and 3 bases, there was a span of 9 bases. The CDR3 bases are TGTGCCAGCAGTTACTCCTACTACGAGCAGTACTTC. Amino acid sequence: CASSYSYYEQYF.

On this clone: One end of the junction does not line up with germline, which may come from a read error. The chain couples TRBV6-5 to TRBJ2-5; a weak D match, TRBD1 (6 bases). The CDR3 contains 12 residues. Germline V gene lookup returns CDR1 MNHEY and CDR2 SVGAGI. As DNA, the CDR3 is TGTGCCAGCAGTTGGGGGCAAGGGACCCAGTACTTC. This translates into CASSWGQGTQYF.

CDR3 region: CASAQGPYEQYF. Here the CDR3 DNA reads TGTGCCAGCGCCCAGGGTCCCTACGAGCAGTACTTC. This chain links TRBV6-5 with TRBJ2-7, with a weak D call TRBD1 (5 bases). V was shortened by 8 bases and J by 2 bases, with 10 bases between the two germline ends. This CDR3 has 12 amino acids. Germline CDR1 MNHEY, CDR2 SVGAGI.

The chain couples TRBV19 to TRBJ1-5; TRBD1 is a possible D gene (5 bases). Trimming removed 7 bases at V and 5 bases at J, with 12 bases between. The CDR3 consists of 13 residues. CDR1 LNHDA and CDR2 SQIVND come from the germline V gene (reference sequence). As DNA, the CDR3 is TGTGCCAGTATGGGTGGGGGGTATCAGCCCCAGCATTTT. Protein: CASMGGGYQPQHF.

The rearrangement joins TRBV21-1 to TRBJ1-1; the D segment call TRBD1 is taken from the table without a DNA check. TRBV21-1 is flagged as a pseudogene. The CDR3 length is 19 residues. The CDR3 here is CASRDSRDSPFSVNTEAFF. CDR3 sequence (DNA): TGTGCCAGCAGGGACTCACGGGACAGCCCCTTTTCGGTGAACACTGAAGCTTTCTTT.

This rearrangement joins TRBV3-1 (or the pseudogene TRBV3-2) to TRBJ1-2, with D maybe TRBD1 (6 bases). Trimming stripped 1 base from V and 9 bases from J, with 15 bases between. CDR3 length: 14 amino acids. CDR1 is LGHDT, CDR2 YNNKEL, per germline (reference sequence). DNA of the CDR3: TGTGCCAGCAGCCAAGTCGAGGACAGTCCACGCTACACCTTC. Protein: CASSQVEDSPRYTF.

This chain uses TRBV20-1 with TRBJ2-3; 8 nucleotides match TRBD2. V dropped 3 bases and J dropped 0; count of bases not matched to a gene: 5. This CDR3 spans 15 amino acids. In germline, CDR1 is DFQATT, CDR2 SNEGSKA (reference sequence). The DNA for the CDR3 is TGCAGTGCTAGTCTGGCGGGGGGCAGCACAGATACGCAGTATTTT. Its protein product is CSASLAGGSTDTQYF.

The chain carries TRBV28 and TRBJ1-2; D not certain. The germline CDR1 and CDR2 sequences are MDHEN and SYDVKM. The CDR3 length is 12 residues. V was shortened by 7 bases and J by 4 bases, with 10 bases between the two germline ends. The CDR3 sequence is CASNPGLYGYTF. As DNA, the CDR3 is TGTGCCAGCAACCCAGGCCTCTATGGCTACACCTTC.

This clone was detected a few times. CDR3 nucleotide sequence: TGCGCCAGCAGCCAGACAGGGAACGAGCAGTACTTC. Translation gives CASSQTGNEQYF. The chain links TRBV5-1 to TRBJ2-7; TRBD1 matches at 7 bases. The V gene's germline CDR1 is SGHRS and CDR2 YFSETQ. Germline trimming cut 4 bases from V and 5 bases from J; bases unmatched to any gene: 3. CDR3 length: 12 amino acids.

The chain carries TRBV28 and TRBJ2-1, with D perhaps matching TRBD2 (6 bases). Germline CDR1 reads MDHEN; CDR2 reads SYDVKM. The V gene lost 7 bases and the J gene lost 2 bases, with 18 bases spanning the gap. This CDR3 is built from 16 residues. CDR3 sequence reads: CASNPTRLFTYNEQFF. CDR3 sequence (DNA): TGTGCCAGCAACCCGACTAGACTCTTTACCTACAATGAGCAGTTCTTC.

V usage is TRBV11-2 and J usage is TRBJ2-3; 12 bases are shared with TRBD1. The J segment lost 6 bases and the V segment lost 1 base, leaving 5 bases of the junction unmatched. Germline-derived CDR1 and CDR2 are SGHAT and FQNNGV. The CDR3 is 16 amino acids. The CDR3 spells CASSLAGTGGRDTQYF. CDR3 nucleotide sequence: TGTGCCAGCAGCTTAGCCGGGACAGGGGGCCGCGATACGCAGTATTTT. Using reference TRBV11-2 and TRBJ2-3 for the parts outside the CDR3, the full variable domain is EAGVAQSPRYKIIEKRQSVAFWCNPISGHATLYWYQQILGQGPKLLIQFQNNGVVDDSQLPKDRFSAERLKGVDSTLKIQPAKLEDSAVYLCASSLAGTGGRDTQYFGPGTRLTVL.

The chain recombines TRBV7-2 with TRBJ2-6; 7 bases are a match to TRBD2. The CDR3 length is 17 residues. Germline-derived CDR1 and CDR2 are SGHTA and FQGNSA. Trimming removed 2 bases from V and 4 bases from J; junction bases left unmatched: 8. The CDR3 loop is CASSLSGASGGANVLTF. Here the CDR3 DNA reads TGTGCCAGCAGCTTAAGCGGGGCGAGCGGGGGGGCCAACGTCCTGACTTTC.

This chain uses TRBV7-2 with TRBJ1-5; D gene uncertain. This CDR3 is 15 amino acids long. Per the germline V gene, CDR1 is SGHTA and CDR2 is FQGNSA. V was cut by 1 base and J by 0 bases, with 7 bases left in between. CDR3 region: CASSLDGNSNQPQHF. Written as DNA, the CDR3 is TGTGCCAGCAGCTTAGATGGCAATAGCAATCAGCCCCAGCATTTT.

The chain is built from TRBV11-2 and TRBJ2-7; D not resolved. Trimming removed 0 bases at V and 9 bases at J, with 6 bases between. The CDR3 has 11 amino acids. Germline V lookup: CDR1 SGHAT, CDR2 FQNNGV. Written as DNA, the CDR3 is TGTGCCAGCAGCTTAGAGGTTAGGCAGTACTTC. Translation: CASSLEVRQYF.

The chain links TRBV5-8 to TRBJ1-2, with 10 bases that match TRBD1. The CDR3 has 15 amino acids. Germline loops: CDR1 SGHTS, CDR2 YDEGEE. V shed 0 bases and J 7 bases; nucleotides not matched to a gene: 6. Written as DNA, the CDR3 is TGTGCCAGCAGCTTGGCCTCGACAGGGGGCTTTGGCTACACCTTC. Translation gives CASSLASTGGFGYTF.

As regards this clone: The same CDR3 also results from other DNA sequences found in this sample. J is TRBJ2-7 and V is TRBV10-3; D is possibly TRBD2 (6 bases). V lost 7 bases and J lost 3, with 13 bases in between. This CDR3 is 13 amino acids long. Germline loops: CDR1 ENHRY, CDR2 SYGVKD. This CDR3 reads CAITTGTDYEQYF. Here the CDR3 DNA reads TGTGCCATCACTACCGGGACTGACTACGAGCAGTACTTC.

The V call is TRBV7-8, the J call TRBJ1-5; 7 bases line up with TRBD1. The V and J ends lost 4 bases and 3 bases, in that order; junction bases with no gene match: 6. This CDR3 has 15 residues. Looked up from germline, CDR1 is SGHVS and CDR2 is FQNEAQ. CDR3 protein: CASSSPGTDNQPQHF. The CDR3 region has the DNA TGTGCCAGCAGCTCCCCCGGGACAGACAATCAGCCCCAGCATTTT.

The chain has TRBV6-5 and TRBJ1-2; the D gene is possibly TRBD1 (5 bases). The CDR3 runs to 15 residues. Trimming took off 1 base at V and 1 base at J, with 10 bases between the two ends. Germline CDR1 reads MNHEY; CDR2 reads SVGAGI. CDR3 sequence: CASSYWQGGNYGYTF. CDR3 sequence (DNA): TGTGCCAGCAGTTACTGGCAGGGAGGTAACTATGGCTACACCTTC.